The following is a T cell receptor (beta chain) sequence with its context. Its target is not known. The record originates from a study of vaccination and CD4 T cells after COVID-19. Study information: The cells were exposed to overlapping spike peptides originating from SARS-CoV-2, HCoV-NL63, HCoV-OC43 and HCoV-229E for stimulation. Regarding the study as a whole: Within the convalescent patients, a median about 86% of the SARS-CoV-2-reactive clones were ones that appeared only post-vaccination.

Germline CDR1 is LNHNV and CDR2 is YYDKDF (reference sequence). There are 14 residues in the CDR3. The ends were cut back, 5 bases at V and 7 bases at J, with 18 bases in the middle. Cultured CD4+ T cell DNA was sequenced using the Oncomine TCR Beta short-read assay. TCRdb passed the PCR reads through MiXCR, listing each CDR3 protein once. Of around 19,000 distinct CDR3 sequences in the sample, about 41% are singletons; the top ten hold approximately 7.2%. Documented treatment: approximately nine-day PBMC culture with coronavirus spike peptide pools or control peptides (ViraFEST assay). The sample consisted of CD4+ T cells from blood, cultured in vitro, taken after SARS-CoV-2 vaccination. The receptor's source is a human donor who had recovered from COVID-19. The chain has TRBV15 and TRBJ2-7; D remains ambiguous. The DNA of the CDR3 is TGTGCCACCAGCTACCCAGACGACCTTGGGGAGCAGTACTTC. Translating gives CATSYPDDLGEQYF. The complete variable domain, with remaining parts taken from reference TRBV15 and TRBJ2-7, reads DAMVIQNPRYQVTQFGKPVTLSCSQTLNHNVMYWYQQKSSQAPKLLFHYYDKDFNNEADTPDNFQSRRPNTSFCFLDIRSPGLGDTAMYLCATSYPDDLGEQYFGPGTRLTVT.